The 28 T cell receptor beta chains below come from one sample, sequenced in a study of blood T cell repertoires in COVID-19. Sequenced by immunoSEQ multiplex PCR; TCRdb stores in-frame clones only, minus some. Of more than 300,000 clones listed, roughly 90% are singletons. What was sequenced was PBMCs or T cells enriched from blood (not recorded which). Receptors were obtained from a woman in her 30s who had been exposed to COVID-19.

This sequence joins TRBV4-1 and TRBJ1-1; D call uncertain. CDR1 is MGHRA, CDR2 YSYEKL, per germline. V dropped 0 bases and J dropped 9 bases, with 17 bases sitting between them. The CDR3 is 15 amino acids. CDR3 DNA sequence: TGCGCCAGCAGCCAAGATACCCAACTACCGAGGCAAGCTTTCTTT. As protein: CASSQDTQLPRQAFF.

The genes are TRBV7-2 and TRBJ1-4; 10 positions match TRBD1. The CDR3 has 15 amino acids. Per germline, CDR1 SGHTA and CDR2 FQGNSA. The V segment lost 4 bases and the J segment 8 bases; nucleotides outside the gene matches: 7. The CDR3 loop reads CASSSRQGANEKLFF. The CDR3 DNA sequence: TGTGCCAGCAGCTCCAGACAGGGGGCGAACGAAAAACTGTTTTTT.

The chain has TRBV12-3 or TRBV12-4 and TRBJ1-5, with D possibly being TRBD1 (5 bases). V was pared by 7 bases and J by 8 bases, with 15 bases between. The CDR3 is 13 amino acids. CDR3: CASTRGRVEPQHF. The CDR3 DNA is TGTGCCAGCACCCGGGGGAGGGTCGAGCCCCAGCATTTT.

The CDR3 reads CASSLGWDRGLGYGYTF. In DNA form, the CDR3 reads TGTGCCAGCAGCTTAGGGTGGGACAGGGGGCTCGGATATGGCTACACCTTC. The gene calls are TRBV13 and TRBJ1-2; 12 positions match TRBD1. CDR3 length equals 17 residues. V gave up 0 bases and J gave up 5 bases; unmatched junction bases: 7. Germline CDR1 and CDR2: PRHDT and FYEKMQ (reference sequence).

The V call is TRBV11-3, the J call TRBJ2-1, with TRBD1 matching 8 bases. The CDR3 is 13 amino acids. V shed 4 bases and J 4 bases; nucleotides not matched to a gene: 0. The V gene's germline CDR1 is SGHNT and CDR2 YENEEA. CDR3 sequence: CASSWTGYNEQFF. CDR3 nucleotide sequence: TGTGCCAGCAGCTGGACAGGGTACAATGAGCAGTTCTTC.

V is TRBV5-1 and J is TRBJ2-3; 11 bases line up with TRBD2. Germline trimming cut 2 bases from V and 2 bases from J; bases unmatched to any gene: 4. The length of the CDR3 is 16 residues. The germline CDR1 and CDR2 sequences are SGHRS and YFSETQ. The CDR3 reads CASSFLAGGFTDTQYF. The CDR3 DNA reads as TGCGCCAGCAGCTTCCTAGCGGGGGGCTTCACAGATACGCAGTATTTT.

J is TRBJ1-3 and V is TRBV4-2; the D is unclear. Germline CDR1 and CDR2: LGHNA and YNFKEQ. The germline V and J ends were trimmed by 5 bases and 0 bases, with 8 bases remaining between them. The CDR3 sequence is 14 residues long. The CDR3 DNA is TGTGCCAGCAGCGAAATAGCCTCTGGAAACACCATATATTTT. As protein: CASSEIASGNTIYF.

The chain has TRBV3-1 (or the pseudogene TRBV3-2) and TRBJ2-1; the match to TRBD2 covers 8 bases. The CDR3 has 18 amino acids. The germline gives CDR1 LGHDT, CDR2 YNNKEL (reference sequence). V lost 3 bases to trimming and J lost 0 bases; unmatched junction nucleotides: 10. The CDR3 here is CASSHPSSGGSSYNEQFF. CDR3 sequence (DNA): TGTGCCAGCAGCCATCCCTCCTCGGGGGGGAGCTCCTACAATGAGCAGTTCTTC.

In the case of this clone: Different DNA sequences within this sample yield the same CDR3. This chain links TRBV5-1 with TRBJ1-1; 7 bases fit TRBD1. V dropped 0 bases and J dropped 0; count of bases not matched to a gene: 5. This CDR3 has 16 residues. Germline values: CDR1 SGHRS, CDR2 YFSETQ. The CDR3 sequence is CASSLGQGGMNTEAFF. The CDR3 DNA reads TGCGCCAGCAGCTTGGGGCAGGGGGGAATGAACACTGAAGCTTTCTTT.

This sequence joins TRBV20-1 and TRBJ2-5; 7 nucleotides align to TRBD1. Germline loops: CDR1 DFQATT, CDR2 SNEGSKA (reference sequence). The V segment lost 3 bases and the J segment 7 bases; nucleotides outside the gene matches: 11. The CDR3 consists of 14 residues. The CDR3, as DNA: TGCAGTGCTAGTCAGGGGGTTTCCGTTGGGACCCAGTACTTC. Translated: CSASQGVSVGTQYF.

The chain joins TRBV2 to TRBJ1-4; D gene unclear. Per germline, CDR1 SNHLY and CDR2 FYNNEI. The CDR3 spans 11 residues. The germline V and J ends were trimmed by 6 bases and 7 bases, with 6 bases remaining between them. The CDR3: CASRLVEKLFF. CDR3 coding DNA: TGTGCCAGCAGACTAGTTGAAAAACTGTTTTTT.

V gene TRBV27 combines with J gene TRBJ1-6; 10 bases match TRBD1. CDR1 and CDR2 (germline): MNHEY, SMNVEV (reference sequence). V gave up 4 bases and J gave up 6 bases; unmatched junction bases: 3. The CDR3 is 15 amino acids. The CDR3 region is CASSSWTGGNSPLHF. The CDR3 nucleotides read TGTGCCAGCAGTTCCTGGACAGGGGGTAATTCACCCCTCCACTTT.

This clone came up once. This chain links TRBV7-2 with TRBJ2-1; D uncertain. The V gene's germline CDR1 is SGHTA and CDR2 FQGNSA. The germline V and J ends were trimmed by 5 bases and 5 bases, with 13 bases remaining between them. The CDR3 loop spans 14 amino acids. As DNA, the CDR3 is TGTGCCAGCAGCCTCCAGGCCCCGGACAATGAGCAGTTCTTC. It codes for CASSLQAPDNEQFF.

This sequence joins TRBV5-1 and TRBJ1-6, with 7 positions matching TRBD1. The CDR3 has 17 residues. Germline-derived CDR1 and CDR2 are SGHRS and YFSETQ. The junction had 12 bases not matched to a gene; V was cut back by 4 bases and J by 5 bases. The CDR3 region is CASSGNPSGGNNSPLHF. CDR3 nucleotide sequence: TGCGCCAGCAGCGGAAACCCCTCAGGGGGTAATAATTCACCCCTCCACTTT.

This clone was observed once. The chain recombines TRBV11-1 with TRBJ2-3, with 8 nucleotides matching TRBD2. Germline CDR1 reads SGHAT; CDR2 reads FQDESV (reference sequence). V shed 7 bases and J 0 bases; nucleotides not matched to a gene: 3. The CDR3 length is 14 residues. CDR3 sequence reads: CASTGRGSTDTQYF. As DNA, the CDR3 is TGTGCCAGCACCGGGAGGGGGAGCACAGATACGCAGTATTTT.

This clone was counted only a few times. The rearrangement links TRBV7-2 to TRBJ2-1; D gene uncertain. Per the germline V gene, CDR1 is SGHTA and CDR2 is FQGNSA. There are 13 residues in the CDR3. The germline V and J ends were trimmed by 1 base and 9 bases, with 10 bases remaining between them. CDR3 sequence reads: CASSLVLGSEQFF. The CDR3 bases are TGTGCCAGCAGCTTAGTTTTGGGCAGTGAGCAGTTCTTC.

The chain recombines TRBV19 with TRBJ1-1; no definite D call. Germline CDR1 reads LNHDA; CDR2 reads SQIVND (reference sequence). V lost 8 bases and J 0 bases, leaving 13 bases between the germline ends. The CDR3 has 14 residues. The CDR3 loop reads CASADIPMNTEAFF. The CDR3 DNA is TGTGCCAGTGCGGATATCCCCATGAACACTGAAGCTTTCTTT.

The rearrangement links TRBV9 to TRBJ2-3; the D gene is possibly TRBD2 (7 bases). Germline V CDR1 and CDR2: SGDLS, YYNGEE. The CDR3 totals 16 residues. V lost 0 bases to trimming and J lost 2 bases, with 13 bases between them. For the CDR3, the DNA is TGTGCCAGCAGCGTAGGCGGCGGGGGCTTCACAGATACGCAGTATTTT. This gives the protein CASSVGGGGFTDTQYF.

J is TRBJ2-1 and V is TRBV11-2, with 9 bases lining up with TRBD2. This CDR3 region has 18 residues. J lost 5 bases, V lost 5 bases, and 16 bases had no gene match. The V gene's germline CDR1 is SGHAT and CDR2 FQNNGV. CDR3 nucleotides: TGTGCCAGCAGCGGCGCGGGGGGGCTCCAATTAATCAACAATGAGCAGTTCTTC. This sequence encodes CASSGAGGLQLINNEQFF.

As regards this clone: Other DNA variants within this sample encode the same CDR3. The CDR3 region has the DNA TGTGCCAGTAGTGACAGGAGTCAGCCCCAGCATTTT. Its translation is CASSDRSQPQHF. J is TRBJ1-5 and V is TRBV19, with D possibly being TRBD1 (6 bases). Per the germline V gene, CDR1 is LNHDA and CDR2 is SQIVND (reference sequence). The V end was cut by 5 bases, the J end by 6 bases, with 8 bases between. The CDR3 is 12 amino acids.

The chain links TRBV7-9 to TRBJ2-3; tentatively, D is TRBD1 (5 bases). The V gene's germline CDR1 is SEHNR and CDR2 FQNEAQ (reference sequence). Trimming shortened V by 1 base and J by 1 base, and 9 bases separated the two germline ends. The CDR3 covers 15 residues. CDR3 loop: CASSLEGPGTDTQYF. The CDR3 DNA is TGTGCCAGCAGCTTAGAGGGGCCCGGCACAGATACGCAGTATTTT.

This sequence joins TRBV30 and TRBJ2-7, with D uncertain. CDR1 and CDR2 from the germline V gene are GTSNPN and SVGIG (reference sequence). V lost 6 bases and J 4 bases, leaving 13 bases between the germline ends. This CDR3 has 12 residues. CDR3 amino acids: CACSTSMYEQYF. In nucleotides, the CDR3 is TGTGCCTGTTCTACGTCCATGTACGAGCAGTACTTC.

The chain uses TRBV5-1 and TRBJ2-5; unclear D gene. Germline CDR1 reads SGHRS; CDR2 reads YFSETQ. CDR3 length: 14 amino acids. V dropped 4 bases and J dropped 1 base, with 11 bases sitting between them. This CDR3 reads CASSITGGQETQYF. DNA for the CDR3: TGCGCCAGCAGCATAACGGGTGGCCAAGAGACCCAGTACTTC.

The V gene is TRBV19, the J gene TRBJ1-3, with TRBD1 matching over 9 bases. The CDR3 is made up of 16 amino acids. Per germline, CDR1 LNHDA and CDR2 SQIVND (reference sequence). The ends lost 7 bases at V and 1 base at J; junction bases unmatched: 8. In nucleotides, the CDR3 is TGTGCCAGTAAGGAGGGACAGGGTTTTTCTGGAAACACCATATATTTT. Its translation: CASKEGQGFSGNTIYF.

This clone has only a few counts. This chain uses TRBV5-1 with TRBJ1-3; 9 bases map to TRBD1. Germline-derived CDR1 and CDR2 are SGHRS and YFSETQ. The CDR3 is 15 residues long. V shed 4 bases, J shed 2 bases, and the junction held 4 bases outside the gene matches. The CDR3 loop reads CASSADRGAGNTIYF. The CDR3 nucleotides read TGCGCCAGCAGCGCGGACAGGGGTGCTGGAAACACCATATATTTT.

V gene TRBV13 combines with J gene TRBJ2-3; 8 bases line up with TRBD1. The CDR3 has 14 amino acids. V lost 3 bases and J lost 4; bases outside the gene matches: 3. CDR1 is PRHDT and CDR2 is FYEKMQ in the germline V gene (reference sequence). CDR3 protein: CASSFRGLADTQYF. DNA of the CDR3: TGTGCCAGCAGCTTCAGGGGGCTAGCAGATACGCAGTATTTT.

This clone appeared a few times. The chain has TRBV18 and TRBJ2-1, with 13 bases aligning to TRBD2. V lost 3 bases to trimming and J lost 7 bases; unmatched junction nucleotides: 3. The germline CDR1 and CDR2 sequences are KGHSH and LQKENI. There are 15 residues in the CDR3. CDR3 nucleotides: TGTGCCAGCTCACCCGGACTAGCGGGGGCAAATGAGCAGTTCTTC. Encoded protein: CASSPGLAGANEQFF.

The chain couples TRBV6-2 or TRBV6-3 to TRBJ2-7, with 10 nucleotides matching TRBD1. CDR3 length equals 15 residues. V gave up 5 bases and J gave up 3 bases; unmatched junction bases: 7. Germline CDR1 and CDR2: MNHEY and SVGEGT. The CDR3 nucleotides read TGTGCCAGCAGTGGCGCCCGGGACAGGGGCTACGAGCAGTACTTC. Translation: CASSGARDRGYEQYF.